The TCR beta chain under discussion was sequenced for a study of T-cell memory formation after mild COVID-19. Background on the study: Each donor largely had its own TCR clusters. Study conclusions and caveats: The authors did not confirm SARS-CoV-2 specificity of second-wave clones peaking day 37. CD4+ contracting clones lay mainly in CM and EM, CD8+ ones in EMRA.

Trimming removed 7 bases from V and 3 bases from J; junction bases left unmatched: 9. CDR3 length equals 15 residues. Germline-derived CDR1 and CDR2 are MNHNY and SVGAGI (reference sequence). To note about this clonotype: Its specificity is not known.

TCRdb re-called the 5' RACE reads through MiXCR, storing one row per CDR3 protein. The data contain roughly 350,000 distinct CDR3 sequences, 20% to 25% of them singletons. The V gene is TRBV6-6, the J gene TRBJ2-7; TRBD1 agrees at 10 bases. The sequence was obtained from an adult woman who had mild COVID-19 (a few samples of this study predate the infection). Cell type and time point are not known. Sequences were obtained from PBMCs or a T cell subset sorted from them (not recorded which). CDR3 coding DNA: TGTGCCAGCAACCCTACGGGGACAGGGGACTACGAGCAGTACTTC. Residues: CASNPTGTGDYEQYF.